This T cell receptor delta chain appears in the sequencing data of a study of human gamma delta and Vdelta1 T cells (dated by TCRdb to the late 2010s). Broadly, across the study: The study examined Delta One T cells, which are Vd1+ gamma-delta T cells, as cytotoxic effectors against acute myeloid leukemia. General findings and caveats noted by the study authors: Delta One T cells were reported as polyclonal and as showing broad cytotoxic targeting of acute myeloid leukemia.

As concerns this clone: This clone's antigen is unknown. No qualities accompany the bases; no much larger clone lies one base away.

Receptors were amplified or captured by PCR. The sequencer was an Illumina MiSeq. With CATT, TCRdb called clones again from the public reads; duplicate DNA rows were later joined. In this sample the table shows some 6,500 delta-chain clones, over 30% of which occur a single time. The ten most abundant clones make up about 6.4% of the sample. The CDR3 sequence holds 22 residues, the cysteine and phenylalanine included. Solely the CDR3 DNA is kept, with 66 bases framed from the first base. From the germline V gene, CDR1 is TSWWSYY and CDR2 is QGS. V is cut back by 1 base and J by 0 bases, with 22 bases in the junction unmatched.

This receptor was obtained from a human donor in good health. Specimen: Vdelta1 gamma-delta T cells from blood grown in culture (DOT cells). The cell subset or site label of this sample denotes: Delta One T cells, in vitro expanded/differentiated Vd1+ gamma-delta T cells. Recombination linked TRDV1 to TRDJ1, with 8 bases matching TRDD3. The sequenced DNA is TGTGCTCTTGGGGAACAAGTCGAGGCGGTGGGCTGCGTACTGGGGGACACCGATAAACTCATCTTT. The encoded protein is CALGEQVEAVGCVLGDTDKLIF.